One and the same sample provided the 6 T cell receptor beta chains below, sequenced in a study of T cell changes during pregnancy in multiple sclerosis (dated by TCRdb to between 2018 and 2021). The protocol used for the library was the immunoSEQ multiplex PCR assay. TCRdb took this table from immuneACCESS and kept in-frame rearrangements with V and J called. Such tables lack part of the clones; where checked against another copy, unresolved V genes explain under half of the gap, and the rest is unexplained. This sample is represented by about 80,000 clones; under 95% of them were singletons. The ten largest make up approximately 2.5% of the sample. The material sequenced was peripheral blood, taken before pregnancy. Receptors originate from a female donor with multiple sclerosis, enrolled in a pregnancy study.

The V call is TRBV9, the J call TRBJ2-1, with unresolved D. Germline V lookup: CDR1 SGDLS, CDR2 YYNGEE. Trimming cost V 0 bases and J 2 bases, with 6 bases left between them. The CDR3 is 14 residues long. The CDR3 sequence: CASSVGGTYNEQFF. Written as DNA, the CDR3 is TGTGCCAGCAGCGTAGGAGGTACCTACAATGAGCAGTTCTTC.

The V gene is TRBV13, the J gene TRBJ2-5, with TRBD1 matching 8 bases. The germline CDR1 and CDR2 sequences are PRHDT and FYEKMQ (reference sequence). The CDR3 runs 16 residues. V was clipped by 4 bases and J by 2 bases; unmatched bases: 9. The chain's CDR3 is CASSSTWTGRQETQYF. CDR3 sequence (DNA): TGTGCCAGCAGCTCTACTTGGACAGGGAGGCAAGAGACCCAGTACTTC.

The rearrangement links TRBV28 to TRBJ2-7; 11 bases agree with TRBD2. The length of the CDR3 is 15 residues. V trimming: 6 bases; J trimming: 4 bases; junction bases outside the gene matches: 8. CDR1 is MDHEN and CDR2 is SYDVKM in the germline V gene. CDR3 DNA: TGTGCCAGCAGCCTAAGACTAGCGGGGATTTACGAGCAGTACTTC. Residues: CASSLRLAGIYEQYF.

The CDR3: CASRAGGLGTDTQYF. The CDR3 DNA follows: TGCGCCAGCAGGGCGGGCGGATTGGGCACAGATACGCAGTATTTT. V usage is TRBV5-1 and J usage is TRBJ2-3, with D perhaps matching TRBD2 (5 bases). This CDR3 comprises 15 residues. V gave up 5 bases and J gave up 1 base, with 14 bases separating them. Per the germline V gene, CDR1 is SGHRS and CDR2 is YFSETQ.

This chain uses TRBV14 with TRBJ2-1, with D possibly matching TRBD2 (5 bases). The V end was cut by 4 bases, the J end by 12 bases, with 13 bases between. The length of the CDR3 is 12 residues. Germline V gives CDR1 SGHDN, CDR2 FVKESK. CDR3 amino acids: CASSPSTILQFF. CDR3 DNA: TGTGCCAGCAGCCCTTCGACTATCTTGCAGTTCTTC.

This sequence joins TRBV19 and TRBJ2-5; TRBD1 matches at 10 bases. Germline CDR1 LNHDA, CDR2 SQIVND (reference sequence). After removal of 1 base from V and 3 bases from J, the junction contained 5 bases not matched to a gene. There are 16 residues in the CDR3. CDR3 region: CASSIGRGTGEETQYF. The CDR3 DNA reads as TGTGCCAGTAGTATAGGGCGGGGGACAGGGGAAGAGACCCAGTACTTC.